This is a list of T cell receptor beta chains from one sample in a study of blood T cell repertoires in COVID-19. Data came from immunoSEQ multiplex PCR; TCRdb stores just in-frame clones and leaves some out. The sample lists about 250,000 clones, around 88% occurring once. Input material: PBMCs or T cells enriched from blood (not recorded which). The source is a middle-aged man who had recovered from COVID-19. CDR3s include the opening cysteine and the closing phenylalanine or tryptophan. The D gene is left open where the match is weak. Only part of the rows carry a size: once, few, many, or a class if the clone is expanded.

V	J	size	D	DNA	CDR3
TRBV3-1/TRBV3-2	TRBJ2-2	-	TRBD1	TGTGCCAGCAGCCAAGCCGGGACAGGGGGTACCGGGGAGCTGTTTTTT	CASSQAGTGGTGELFF
TRBV10-2	TRBJ2-7	few	TRBD1	TGCGCCAGCAGTGTACAGGGGACAGGGGTCGGGAGAAAGGATGAGCAGTACTTC	CASSVQGTGVGRKDEQYF
TRBV19	TRBJ1-5	-	TRBD1	TGTGCCAGTAGTATAATGGGACAGACAAATCAGCCCCAGCATTTT	CASSIMGQTNQPQHF
TRBV10-2	TRBJ2-1	-	TRBD1	TGCGCCAGCAGTGATCGGACAGGTCCGTCCTACAATGAGCAGTTCTTC	CASSDRTGPSYNEQFF
TRBV4-3	TRBJ1-4	-	TRBD1	TGCGCCAGCAGCCCCCGGACAGGGTTTAATGAAAAACTGTTTTTT	CASSPRTGFNEKLFF
TRBV5-4	TRBJ2-6	-	TRBD1	TGTGCCAGCAGCCACAGGGGCTCTGGGGCCAACGTCCTGACTTTC	CASSHRGSGANVLTF
TRBV3-1/TRBV3-2	TRBJ2-2	-	-	TGTGCCAGCAGCCCGCTCCGTGGGCAGGGGTACACCGGGGAGCTGTTTTTT	CASSPLRGQGYTGELFF
TRBV7-2	TRBJ1-6	-	-	TGTGCCAGCAGCTTAGTCGGGAGGCACAATTCACCCCTCCACTTT	CASSLVGRHNSPLHF
TRBV7-2	TRBJ2-2	few	TRBD2	TGTGCCAGCAGCTTAGGGGGACTAACCGGGGAGCTGTTTTTT	CASSLGGLTGELFF
TRBV11-2	TRBJ2-5	-	-	TGTGCCAGCAGCCCGAGGACTCTCGGTGTGGAGACCCAGTACTTC	CASSPRTLGVETQYF
TRBV6-1	TRBJ2-2	-	TRBD1	TGTGCCAGCAGTGCGACAGGGGATGCGAACACCGGGGAGCTGTTTTTT	CASSATGDANTGELFF
TRBV19	TRBJ2-7	-	-	TGTGCCAGTAGATCCCTAGTTAGTATGGCCGAGCAGTACTTC	CASRSLVSMAEQYF
TRBV29-1	TRBJ2-3	-	TRBD2	TGCAGCGTCATGCGGGGAGCGGGACGGGGCACAGATACGCAGTATTTT	CSVMRGAGRGTDTQYF
TRBV19	TRBJ1-2	-	TRBD1	TGTGCCAGTACAGGGACAGGTCCTTTCTATGGCTACACCTTC	CASTGTGPFYGYTF
TRBV7-6	TRBJ2-5	-	TRBD2	TGTGCCAGCAGCTACACCGCTAGCGGGCAAGAGACCCAGTACTTC	CASSYTASGQETQYF
TRBV28	TRBJ1-2	-	TRBD1	TGTGCCAGCAACTCAGGGGGCGAGGGCTATGGCTACACCTTC	CASNSGGEGYGYTF
TRBV7-3	TRBJ2-1	-	-	TGTGCCAGCAGCTCGAACGGGGGGCGCAACAATGAGCAGTTCTTC	CASSSNGGRNNEQFF
TRBV4-2	TRBJ2-2	few	TRBD1	TGTGCCAGCAGCCGCCTTACCACCGGGACAGGGGGCACCGGGGAGCTGTTTTTT	CASSRLTTGTGGTGELFF
TRBV6-6	TRBJ2-1	-	-	TGTGCCAGCAGGTCCAGGGTTAGTGAGCAGTTCTTC	CASRSRVSEQFF
TRBV9	TRBJ1-2	-	TRBD1	TGTGCCAGCAGCGTAGGGCTGAGGGGACAGGAATTTCGATACGGCTATGGCTACACCTTC	CASSVGLRGQEFRYGYGYTF
TRBV20-1	TRBJ1-2	-	-	TGCAGTGCTGCCCTCCGGGATGGCTACACCTTC	CSAALRDGYTF
TRBV5-5	TRBJ2-1	-	TRBD2	TGTGCCAGCAGCTTACTAGCGGGAATCAACAATGAGCAGTTCTTC	CASSLLAGINNEQFF
TRBV6-6	TRBJ1-3	-	TRBD1	TGTGCCAGCAGTCGAGGCAGGGGGCCGAGCTCTGGAAACACCATATATTTT	CASSRGRGPSSGNTIYF
TRBV7-2	TRBJ2-1	-	TRBD2	TGTGCCAGCAGCTTAGTGCTAGCGGGCAGCTACAATGAGCAGTTCTTC	CASSLVLAGSYNEQFF
TRBV27	TRBJ1-2	-	TRBD1	TGTGCCAGCAGGGACAGGGGGCATCATGGCTACACCTTC	CASRDRGHHGYTF
TRBV11-2	TRBJ2-2	-	TRBD2	TGTGCCAGCAGCTTAGTCCTAGCGGGAGGGGGCGGGGAGCTGTTTTTT	CASSLVLAGGGGELFF